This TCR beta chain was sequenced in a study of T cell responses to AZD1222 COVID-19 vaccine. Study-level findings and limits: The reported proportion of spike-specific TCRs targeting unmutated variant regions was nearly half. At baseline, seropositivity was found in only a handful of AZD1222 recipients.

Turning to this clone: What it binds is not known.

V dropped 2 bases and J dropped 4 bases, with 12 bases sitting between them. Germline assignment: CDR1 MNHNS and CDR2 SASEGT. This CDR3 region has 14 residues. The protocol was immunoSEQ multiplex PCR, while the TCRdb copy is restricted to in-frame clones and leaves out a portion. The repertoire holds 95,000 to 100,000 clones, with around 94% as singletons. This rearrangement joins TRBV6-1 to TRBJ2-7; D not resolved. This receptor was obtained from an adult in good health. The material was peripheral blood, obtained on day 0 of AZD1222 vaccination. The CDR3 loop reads CASSERAEGYEQYF. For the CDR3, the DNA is TGTGCCAGCAGTGAACGGGCAGAAGGATACGAGCAGTACTTC.